This T cell receptor (beta chain) appears in the sequencing data of a study of T cell responses to AZD1222 COVID-19 vaccine. As for the study in general: Pooled together were second doses at about 4 or about 12 weeks. Study-wide results and caveats: Repertoire samples came only from after the peak T cell response. After two AZD1222 doses, spike-specific TCR breadth and depth rose versus day 0.

TCRdb's copy holds only in-frame clones and misses some; the assay was immunoSEQ multiplex PCR. The table records about 140,000 clones, more than 85% of them present only once. Germline CDR1 and CDR2: SGHKS and YYEKEE (reference sequence). Trimming cost V 0 bases and J 8 bases, with 14 bases left between them. The CDR3 consists of 14 residues. A word on this clone: Its antigen is unidentified.

The TCR sequence derives from an adult in good health. The rearrangement joins TRBV5-5 to TRBJ1-2, with TRBD1 as a possible D gene (5 bases). Sequencing was performed on peripheral blood, taken on day 0 of AZD1222 vaccination. Here the CDR3 reads CASSLAGAAVGYTF. For the CDR3, the DNA is TGTGCCAGCAGCTTGGCCGGGGCCGCGGTGGGCTACACCTTC. The full variable domain, completed using reference TRBV5-5 and TRBJ1-2, is DAGVTQSPTHLIKTRGQQVTLRCSPISGHKSVSWYQQVLGQGPQFIFQYYEKEERGRGNFPDRFSARQFPNYSSELNVNALLLGDSALYLCASSLAGAAVGYTFGSGTRLTVV.